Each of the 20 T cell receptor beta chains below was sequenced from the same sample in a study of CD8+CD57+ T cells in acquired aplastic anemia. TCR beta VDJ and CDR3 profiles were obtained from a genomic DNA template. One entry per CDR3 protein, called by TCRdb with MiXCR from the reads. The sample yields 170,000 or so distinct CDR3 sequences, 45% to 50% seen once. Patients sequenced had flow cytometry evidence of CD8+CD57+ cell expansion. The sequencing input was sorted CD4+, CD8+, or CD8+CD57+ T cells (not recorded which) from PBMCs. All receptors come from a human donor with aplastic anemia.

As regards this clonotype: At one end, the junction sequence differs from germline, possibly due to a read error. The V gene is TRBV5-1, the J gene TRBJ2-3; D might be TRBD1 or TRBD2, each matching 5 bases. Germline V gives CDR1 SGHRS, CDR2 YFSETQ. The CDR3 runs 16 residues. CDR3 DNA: TGCGCCAGCAGCTTGGGTAGGGACGCATACACAGATACGCAGTACTTT. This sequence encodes CASSLGRDAYTDTQYF.

The CDR3 sequence is CASSITLASPLHF. DNA of the CDR3: TGTGCCAGTAGTATCACTCTTGCCTCACCCCTCCACTTT. The chain couples TRBV19 to TRBJ1-6; D is ambiguous. The CDR3 has 13 residues. V was clipped by 3 bases and J by 10 bases, with 10 bases between them. CDR1 LNHDA and CDR2 SQIVND come from the germline V gene (reference sequence).

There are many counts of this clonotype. CDR3 DNA sequence: TGTGCCAGCAGCCCGGGGTCCTACTCCTACGAGCAGTACTTC. It yields the protein CASSPGSYSYEQYF. The V and J genes are TRBV6-1 and TRBJ2-7; D is perhaps TRBD2 (5 bases). The ends were cut back, 6 bases at V and 0 bases at J, with 12 bases in the middle. This CDR3 has 14 residues. Germline loops: CDR1 MNHNS, CDR2 SASEGT.

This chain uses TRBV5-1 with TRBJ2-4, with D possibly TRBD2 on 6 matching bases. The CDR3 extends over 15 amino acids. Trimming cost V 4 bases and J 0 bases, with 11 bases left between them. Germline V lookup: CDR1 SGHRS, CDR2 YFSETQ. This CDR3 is CASSPGTLAKNIQYF. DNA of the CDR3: TGCGCCAGCAGCCCCGGGACTTTAGCCAAAAACATTCAGTACTTC.

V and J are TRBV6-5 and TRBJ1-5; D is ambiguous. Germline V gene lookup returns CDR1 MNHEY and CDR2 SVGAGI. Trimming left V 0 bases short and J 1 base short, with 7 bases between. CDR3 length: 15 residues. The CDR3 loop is CASSYSSESNQPQHF. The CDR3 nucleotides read TGTGCCAGCAGTTACTCCTCGGAGAGCAATCAGCCCCAGCATTTT.

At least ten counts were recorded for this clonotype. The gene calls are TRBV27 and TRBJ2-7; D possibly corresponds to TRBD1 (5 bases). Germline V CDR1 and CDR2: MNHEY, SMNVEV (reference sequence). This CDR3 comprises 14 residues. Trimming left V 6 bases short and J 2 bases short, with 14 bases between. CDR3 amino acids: CASRPMDIPYEQYF. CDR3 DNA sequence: TGTGCCAGCAGACCCATGGACATTCCCTACGAGCAGTACTTC.

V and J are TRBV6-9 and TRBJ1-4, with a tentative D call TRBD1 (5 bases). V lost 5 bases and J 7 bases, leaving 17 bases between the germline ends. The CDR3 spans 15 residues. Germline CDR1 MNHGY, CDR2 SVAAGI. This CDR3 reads CASSDVPGLTEKLFF. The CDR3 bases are TGTGCCAGCAGTGACGTCCCGGGGCTTACTGAAAAACTGTTTTTT.

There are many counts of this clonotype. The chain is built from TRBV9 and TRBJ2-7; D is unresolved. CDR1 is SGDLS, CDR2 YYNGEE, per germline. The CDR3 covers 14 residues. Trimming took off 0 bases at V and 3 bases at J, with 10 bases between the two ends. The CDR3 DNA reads TGTGCCAGCAGCGTAGAGGGCAGAGACTACGAGCAGTACTTC. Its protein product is CASSVEGRDYEQYF.

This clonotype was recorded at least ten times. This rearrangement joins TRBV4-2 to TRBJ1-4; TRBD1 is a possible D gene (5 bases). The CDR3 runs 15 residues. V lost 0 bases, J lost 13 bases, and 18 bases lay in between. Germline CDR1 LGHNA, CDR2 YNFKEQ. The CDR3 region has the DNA TGTGCCAGCAGCCAAGATCGGGCCACGGGGCAGCGACTGTTTTTT. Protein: CASSQDRATGQRLFF.

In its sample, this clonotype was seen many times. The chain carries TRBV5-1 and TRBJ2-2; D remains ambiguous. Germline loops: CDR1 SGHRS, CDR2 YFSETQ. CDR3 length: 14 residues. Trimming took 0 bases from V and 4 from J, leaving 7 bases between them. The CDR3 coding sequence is TGCGCCAGCAGCTTGGTTCCGTCCACCGGGGAGCTGTTTTTT. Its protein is CASSLVPSTGELFF.

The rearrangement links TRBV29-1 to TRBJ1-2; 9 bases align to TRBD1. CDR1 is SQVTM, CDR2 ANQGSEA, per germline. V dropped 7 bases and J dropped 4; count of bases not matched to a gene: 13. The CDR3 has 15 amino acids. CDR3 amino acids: CSARDREGRSYGYTF. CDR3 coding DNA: TGCAGCGCTCGGGACAGGGAAGGTCGAAGCTATGGCTACACCTTC.

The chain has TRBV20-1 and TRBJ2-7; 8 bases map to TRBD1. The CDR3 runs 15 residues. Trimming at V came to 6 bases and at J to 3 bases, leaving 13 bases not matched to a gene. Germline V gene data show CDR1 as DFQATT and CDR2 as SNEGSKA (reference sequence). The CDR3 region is CSAKTTTGTGYEQYF. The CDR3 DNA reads TGCAGTGCGAAAACCACAACCGGGACAGGCTACGAGCAGTACTTC.

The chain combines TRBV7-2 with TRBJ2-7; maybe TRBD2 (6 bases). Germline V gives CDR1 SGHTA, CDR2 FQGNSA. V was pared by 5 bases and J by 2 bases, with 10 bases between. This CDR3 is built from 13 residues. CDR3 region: CASSRGGTYEQYF. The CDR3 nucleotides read TGTGCCAGCAGCCGGGGAGGCACCTACGAGCAGTACTTC.

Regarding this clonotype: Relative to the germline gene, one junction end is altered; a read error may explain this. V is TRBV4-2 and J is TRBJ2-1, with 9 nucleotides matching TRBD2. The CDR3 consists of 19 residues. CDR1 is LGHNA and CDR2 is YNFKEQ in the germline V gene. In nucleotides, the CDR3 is TGTGCCAGCAGCCCCTCGGGACTAGCCTTAAAAAGCTCCTACAATAAGCAGTTCTTC. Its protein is CASSPSGLALKSSYNKQFF.

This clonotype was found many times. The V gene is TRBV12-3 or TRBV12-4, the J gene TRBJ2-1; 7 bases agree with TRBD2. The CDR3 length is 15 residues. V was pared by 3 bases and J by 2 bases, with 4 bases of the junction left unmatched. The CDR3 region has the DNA TGTGCCAGCAGTTTTGGAGGGAGGGCCTACAATGAGCAGTTCTTC. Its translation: CASSFGGRAYNEQFF.

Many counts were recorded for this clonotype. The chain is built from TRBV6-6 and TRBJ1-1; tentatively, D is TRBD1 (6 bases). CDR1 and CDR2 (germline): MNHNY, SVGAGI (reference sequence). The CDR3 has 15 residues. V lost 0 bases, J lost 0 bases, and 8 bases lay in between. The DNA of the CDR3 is TGTGCCAGCAGTTACTCGGACAGACTGAACACTGAAGCTTTCTTT. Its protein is CASSYSDRLNTEAFF.

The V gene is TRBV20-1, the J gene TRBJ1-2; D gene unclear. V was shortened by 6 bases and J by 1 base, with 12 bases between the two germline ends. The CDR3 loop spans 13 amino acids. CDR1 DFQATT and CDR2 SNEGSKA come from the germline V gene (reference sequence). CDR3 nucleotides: TGCAGTGCCCCAGGACGGCTTAACTATGGCTACACCTTC. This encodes CSAPGRLNYGYTF.

Here the CDR3 reads CATGTRAEAFF. The CDR3, as DNA: TGTGCCACTGGGACGCGGGCGGAAGCTTTCTTT. The gene calls are TRBV10-3 and TRBJ1-1; maybe TRBD1 (5 bases). V lost 10 bases, J lost 8 bases, and 14 bases lay in between. Germline CDR1 and CDR2: ENHRY and SYGVKD. The CDR3 is 11 residues long.

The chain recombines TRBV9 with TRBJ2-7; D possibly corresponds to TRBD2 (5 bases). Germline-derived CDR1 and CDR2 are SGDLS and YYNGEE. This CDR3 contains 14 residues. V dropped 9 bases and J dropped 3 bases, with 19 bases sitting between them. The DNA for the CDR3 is TGTGCCATCAGTGACGGTGCTAGCTTCTACGAGCAGTACTTC. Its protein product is CAISDGASFYEQYF.

CDR3 sequence (DNA): TGTGCCATCAGTGAGTCGGAGGGAAGTAGCTATGGCTACACCTTC. Translation: CAISESEGSSYGYTF. This chain links TRBV10-3 with TRBJ1-2, with D unclear. Germline V gene sequence: CDR1 ENHRY, CDR2 SYGVKD. This CDR3 has 15 amino acids. V shed 0 bases and J shed 4 bases, with 12 bases lying between them.